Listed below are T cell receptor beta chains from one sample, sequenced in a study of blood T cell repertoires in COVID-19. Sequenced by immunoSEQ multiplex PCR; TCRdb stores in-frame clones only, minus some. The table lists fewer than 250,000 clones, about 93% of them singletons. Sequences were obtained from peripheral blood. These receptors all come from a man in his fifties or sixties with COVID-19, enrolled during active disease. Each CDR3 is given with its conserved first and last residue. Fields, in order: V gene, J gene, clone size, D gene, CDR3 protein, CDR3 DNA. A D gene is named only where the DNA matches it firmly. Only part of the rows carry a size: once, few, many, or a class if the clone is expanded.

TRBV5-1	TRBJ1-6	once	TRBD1	CASSGGQNNSPLHF	TGCGCCAGCAGCGGGGGACAGAATAATTCACCCCTCCACTTT
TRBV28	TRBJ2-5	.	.	CASSVPGQRGETQYF	TGTGCCAGCAGCGTGCCGGGACAACGGGGAGAGACCCAGTACTTC
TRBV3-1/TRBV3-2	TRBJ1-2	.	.	CASSSVGGGYTF	TGTGCCAGCAGCTCGGTGGGGGGAGGCTACACCTTC
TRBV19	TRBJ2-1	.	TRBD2	CASSFGLAGGSSYNEQFF	TGTGCCAGTAGTTTTGGACTAGCGGGGGGAAGCTCCTACAATGAGCAGTTCTTC
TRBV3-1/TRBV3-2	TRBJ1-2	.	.	CASSPPGYGYTF	TGTGCCAGCAGCCCCCCCGGGTATGGCTACACCTTC
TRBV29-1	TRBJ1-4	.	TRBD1	CSVARGTANEKLFF	TGCAGCGTTGCCAGGGGGACTGCTAATGAAAAACTGTTTTTT
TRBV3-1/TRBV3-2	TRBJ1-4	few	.	CASSNPGEKLFF	TGTGCCAGCAGCAACCCAGGGGAAAAACTGTTTTTT
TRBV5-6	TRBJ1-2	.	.	CASSLARGGDGYTF	TGTGCCAGCAGCTTGGCGAGAGGGGGGGATGGCTACACCTTC
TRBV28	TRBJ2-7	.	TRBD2	CASSPPGRPRLAGGAYEQYF	TGTGCCAGCAGTCCGCCTGGGCGGCCGCGACTAGCGGGAGGAGCCTACGAGCAGTACTTC
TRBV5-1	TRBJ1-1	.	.	CASSPGQTNTEAFF	TGCGCCAGCAGCCCTGGACAGACGAACACTGAAGCTTTCTTT
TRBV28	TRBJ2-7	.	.	CASSLSPIVEQYF	TGTGCCAGCAGTTTATCCCCCATTGTGGAGCAGTACTTC
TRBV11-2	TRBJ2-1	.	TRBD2	CASSLGHSGRALDEQFF	TGTGCCAGCAGCTTAGGCCATTCCGGGAGGGCCCTCGATGAGCAGTTCTTC
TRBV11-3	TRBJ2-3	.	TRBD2	CASSTNSGPTDTQYF	TGTGCCAGCAGTACTAATAGCGGGCCCACAGATACGCAGTATTTT
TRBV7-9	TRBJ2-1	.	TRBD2	CASSLGASGGVNNEQFF	TGTGCCAGCAGCTTAGGTGCTAGCGGGGGGGTTAACAATGAGCAGTTCTTC
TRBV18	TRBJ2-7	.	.	CASSPTTYEQYF	TGTGCCAGCTCACCCACTACCTACGAGCAGTACTTC
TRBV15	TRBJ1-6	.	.	CATSRDPGNSPLHF	TGTGCCACCAGCAGAGACCCGGGGAATTCACCCCTCCACTTT
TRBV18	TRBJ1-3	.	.	CASSPARGAGNTIYF	TGTGCCAGCTCACCGGCCCGGGGAGCTGGAAACACCATATATTTT
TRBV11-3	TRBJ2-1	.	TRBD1	CASSVQGSSYNEQFF	TGTGCCAGCAGCGTACAGGGGAGCTCCTACAATGAGCAGTTCTTC
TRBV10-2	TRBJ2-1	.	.	CASSERGRGAGGVNEQFF	TGCGCCAGCAGTGAGAGGGGGAGGGGGGCCGGTGGGGTAAATGAGCAGTTCTTC
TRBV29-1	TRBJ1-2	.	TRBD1	CSVDGQGQGYTF	TGCAGCGTAGACGGACAGGGTCAAGGCTACACCTTC
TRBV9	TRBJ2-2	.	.	CASSVGGANTGELFF	TGTGCCAGCAGCGTAGGTGGGGCTAACACCGGGGAGCTGTTTTTT
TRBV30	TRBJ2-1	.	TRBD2	CAWSLAGDEQFF	TGTGCCTGGAGTCTAGCGGGAGACGAGCAGTTCTTC
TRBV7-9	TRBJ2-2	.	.	CASSPPSGELFF	TGTGCCAGCAGCCCTCCCAGCGGGGAGCTGTTTTTT
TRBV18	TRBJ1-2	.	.	CASSPPVGRPYGYTF	TGTGCCAGCTCACCACCGGTTGGCAGGCCCTATGGCTACACCTTC
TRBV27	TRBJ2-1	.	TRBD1	CASRKTGTGSYNEQFF	TGTGCCAGCAGAAAGACCGGGACAGGGTCCTACAATGAGCAGTTCTTC
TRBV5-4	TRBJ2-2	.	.	CASSIRGTGELFF	TGTGCCAGCAGCATTAGGGGCACCGGGGAGCTGTTTTTT
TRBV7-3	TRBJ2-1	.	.	CASSWDSSGYNEQFF	TGTGCCAGCAGCTGGGACTCCTCGGGCTACAATGAGCAGTTCTTC
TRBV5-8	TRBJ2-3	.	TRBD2	CASSGLAGGRDTQYF	TGTGCCAGCAGCGGACTAGCGGGGGGCCGGGATACGCAGTATTTT
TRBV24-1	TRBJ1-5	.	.	CATSETGYSNQPQHF	TGTGCCACCAGTGAGACGGGGTATAGCAATCAGCCCCAGCATTTT
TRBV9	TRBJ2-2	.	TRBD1	CASSVAFRQGMTGELFF	TGTGCCAGCAGCGTAGCCTTCAGACAGGGCATGACTGGGGAGCTGTTTTTT
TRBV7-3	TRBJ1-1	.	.	CASRPDGAPGGEAFF	TGTGCCAGCAGACCAGACGGGGCCCCGGGGGGCGAAGCTTTCTTT
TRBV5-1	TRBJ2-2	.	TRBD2	CASSLSGRAGTGELFF	TGCGCCAGCAGCTTGTCCGGGAGGGCGGGCACCGGGGAGCTGTTTTTT
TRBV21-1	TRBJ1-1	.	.	CASSSRYRPSSPTEAFF	TGTGCCAGCAGCAGCCGGTACAGGCCCTCTTCGCCCACTGAAGCTTTCTTT
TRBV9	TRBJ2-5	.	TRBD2	CASSVELAGETQYF	TGTGCCAGCAGCGTAGAACTAGCGGGAGAGACCCAGTACTTC
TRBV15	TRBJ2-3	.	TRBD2	CATSRDRSGRGTDTQYF	TGTGCCACCAGCAGAGACAGAAGCGGGAGAGGCACAGATACGCAGTATTTT
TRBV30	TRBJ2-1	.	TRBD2	CAWSVPSGRAWEQFF	TGTGCCTGGAGTGTTCCCAGCGGGAGGGCCTGGGAGCAGTTCTTC
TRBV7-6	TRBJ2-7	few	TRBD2	CASSTVREGLSSYEQYF	TGTGCCAGCAGCACGGTGAGGGAGGGCCTGAGCTCCTACGAGCAGTACTTC
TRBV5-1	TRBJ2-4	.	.	CASSLSQGGAKNIQYF	TGCGCCAGCAGCTTGAGTCAGGGGGGCGCCAAAAACATTCAGTACTTC
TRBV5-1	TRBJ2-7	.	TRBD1	CASTQGDRGSEQYF	TGCGCCAGCACCCAGGGGGACAGGGGATCCGAGCAGTACTTC
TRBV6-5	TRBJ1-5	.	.	CASSFSQGNQPQHF	TGTGCCAGCAGTTTCTCCCAGGGTAATCAGCCCCAGCATTTT
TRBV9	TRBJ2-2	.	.	CASSIYPGGELFF	TGTGCCAGCAGCATATACCCGGGAGGGGAGCTGTTTTTT
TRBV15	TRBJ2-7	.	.	CATSRDFGGPPYEQYF	TGTGCCACCAGCAGAGATTTCGGGGGGCCCCCCTACGAGCAGTACTTC
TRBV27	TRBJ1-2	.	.	CASSLNGGNYGYTF	TGTGCCAGCAGTTTAAATGGAGGGAACTATGGCTACACCTTC
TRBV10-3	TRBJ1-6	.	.	CAISEIGGRSNSPLHF	TGTGCCATCAGTGAGATTGGGGGGAGAAGTAATTCACCCCTCCACTTT
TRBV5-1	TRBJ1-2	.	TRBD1	CASSGGQGDNYGYTF	TGCGCCAGCAGCGGCGGACAGGGGGATAACTATGGCTACACCTTC
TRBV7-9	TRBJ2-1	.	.	CASSTSRGNYNEQFF	TGTGCCAGCAGCACATCTCGAGGGAATTACAATGAGCAGTTCTTC